Detailed here is one T cell receptor beta chain. The sample belongs to a study of cytomegalovirus exposure and HLA in healthy donors. The V gene lost 2 bases and the J gene lost 4 bases, with 14 bases spanning the gap. Germline CDR1 SGHVS, CDR2 FQNEAQ. There are 15 residues in the CDR3. The PCR contained 60 Vbeta and 13 Jbeta primers. The protocol was immunoSEQ multiplex PCR, while the TCRdb copy is restricted to in-frame clones and leaves out a portion. The repertoire has under 200,000 clones, about four fifths of them found once; the top ten carry 2% to 3%. This receptor was obtained from a woman aged 50 to 65 in good health and CMV-seropositive. Sequencing used PBMCs. The rearrangement uses TRBV7-8 and TRBJ1-1, with a possible D match to TRBD1 (5 bases). This chain's CDR3 is CASSLNGRGTTEAFF. The CDR3 nucleotides read TGTGCCAGCAGCTTAAATGGGCGGGGGACCACTGAAGCTTTCTTT.